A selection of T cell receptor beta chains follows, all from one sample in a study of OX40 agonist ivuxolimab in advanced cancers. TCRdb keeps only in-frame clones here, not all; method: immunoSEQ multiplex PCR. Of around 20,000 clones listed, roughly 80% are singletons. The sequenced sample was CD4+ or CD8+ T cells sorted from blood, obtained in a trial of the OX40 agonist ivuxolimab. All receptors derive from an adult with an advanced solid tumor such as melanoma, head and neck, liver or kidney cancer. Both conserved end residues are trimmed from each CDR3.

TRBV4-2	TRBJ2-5	ASSQDLRLTGRETQY
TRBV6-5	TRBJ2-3	ASSYLGSGTDTQY
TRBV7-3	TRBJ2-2	ASSLIGSGSTGELF
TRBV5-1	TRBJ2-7	ASSLGGNYEQY
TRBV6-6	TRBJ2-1	ASSSLAGAGNEQF
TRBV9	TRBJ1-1	ASSVQQGASEAF
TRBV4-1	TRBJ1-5	ASSQVGGGGNQPQH
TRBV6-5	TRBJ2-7	ASSYGKAYEQY
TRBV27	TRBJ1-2	ASSNHRGDYGYT
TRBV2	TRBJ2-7	ASRGLAGDYEQY
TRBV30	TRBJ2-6	AWGEGVGANVLT
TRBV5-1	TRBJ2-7	ASSLGLAGEQY
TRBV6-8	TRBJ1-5	ASSPQGPFSNQPQH
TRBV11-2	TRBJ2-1	ASSSGPRNEQF
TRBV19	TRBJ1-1	ASSWAVGTGAMNTEAF
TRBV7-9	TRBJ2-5	ASDPGGETQY
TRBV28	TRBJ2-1	ASSYPGRYNEQF
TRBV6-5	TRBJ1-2	ASSPGTINGYT
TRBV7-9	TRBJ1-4	ASSETGMVLF
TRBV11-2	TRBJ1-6	ASSLVGTGLLGSPLH
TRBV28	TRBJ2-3	AAIRGGTQY
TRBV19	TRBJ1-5	ASTSGVQPQH
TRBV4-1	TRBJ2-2	ASSQRAGVLTGELF
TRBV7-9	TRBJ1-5	ASSSDGISNQPQH
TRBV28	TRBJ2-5	ASSNPQGGWETQY
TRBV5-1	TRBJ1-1	ASSLKPGHRNTEAF
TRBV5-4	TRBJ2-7	ASSLLSTGGSYEQY
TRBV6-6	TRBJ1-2	ASKRSREGYT
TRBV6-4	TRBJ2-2	ASSPAMTGTGELF
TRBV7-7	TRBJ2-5	ASSPGTGTQY
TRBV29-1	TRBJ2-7	SVLASDRVEGEQY
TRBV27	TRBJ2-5	ASSVLYPDGPRETQY
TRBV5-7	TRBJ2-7	ASSWTGTYEQY